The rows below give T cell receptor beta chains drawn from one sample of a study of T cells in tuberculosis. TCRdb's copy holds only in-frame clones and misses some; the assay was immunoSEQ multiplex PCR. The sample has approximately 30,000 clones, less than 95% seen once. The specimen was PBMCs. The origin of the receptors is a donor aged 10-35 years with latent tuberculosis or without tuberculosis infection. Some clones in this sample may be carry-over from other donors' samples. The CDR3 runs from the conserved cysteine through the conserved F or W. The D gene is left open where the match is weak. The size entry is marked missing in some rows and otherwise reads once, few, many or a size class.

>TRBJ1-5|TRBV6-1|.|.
CASSEQGGNQPQHF
TGTGCCAGCAGTGAACAGGGCGGCAATCAGCCCCAGCATTTT
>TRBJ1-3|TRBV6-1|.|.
CASRDRDNSGNTIYF
TGTGCCAGCAGGGACCGGGACAACTCTGGAAACACCATATATTTT
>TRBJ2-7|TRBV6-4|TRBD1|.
CASSGRGGTGVYEQYF
TGTGCCAGCAGTGGCCGCGGGGGGACAGGGGTCTACGAGCAGTACTTC
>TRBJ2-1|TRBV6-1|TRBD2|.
CASSEATGTTRGLNEQFF
TGTGCCAGCAGTGAAGCTACGGGGACTACCCGGGGCCTCAATGAGCAGTTCTTC
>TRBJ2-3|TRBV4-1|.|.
CASSPFGGPTDTQYF
TGCGCCAGCAGTCCCTTCGGGGGGCCCACAGATACGCAGTATTTT
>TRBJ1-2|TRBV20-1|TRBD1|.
CSARTGNGYTF
TGCAGTGCAAGGACAGGGAATGGCTACACCTTC
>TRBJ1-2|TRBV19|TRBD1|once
CASSTRQGRGYTF
TGTGCCAGTAGTACTCGACAGGGGAGGGGCTACACCTTC
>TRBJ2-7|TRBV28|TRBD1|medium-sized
CASSFRDRRGDEQYF
TGTGCCAGCAGTTTCCGGGACAGAAGGGGCGACGAGCAGTACTTC
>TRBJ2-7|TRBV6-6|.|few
CASSYSAGLGEQYF
TGTGCCAGCAGTTACTCGGCAGGGCTTGGCGAGCAGTACTTC
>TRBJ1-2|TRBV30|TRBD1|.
CAWTPGTGNYGYTF
TGTGCCTGGACACCCGGGACAGGGAACTATGGCTACACCTTC
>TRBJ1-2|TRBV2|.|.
CASSRTTAHGYTF
TGTGCCAGCAGTAGGACTACAGCCCATGGCTACACCTTC
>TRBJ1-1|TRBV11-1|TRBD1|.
CASSHPGQGNTEAFF
TGTGCCAGCAGCCATCCGGGACAGGGGAACACTGAAGCTTTCTTT
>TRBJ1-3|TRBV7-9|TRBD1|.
CASSAQGARGNTIYF
TGTGCCAGCAGCGCCCAGGGGGCGCGAGGAAACACCATATATTTT
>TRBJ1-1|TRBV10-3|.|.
CATLRAANTEAFF
TGTGCCACCCTGCGGGCCGCGAACACTGAAGCTTTCTTT
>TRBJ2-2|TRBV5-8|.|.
CASSNYREFRTGELFF
TGTGCCAGCAGTAATTACAGGGAATTTAGGACCGGGGAGCTGTTTTTT
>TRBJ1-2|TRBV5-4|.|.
CASSSREGYGYTF
TGTGCCAGCAGCTCCAGGGAGGGCTATGGCTACACCTTC
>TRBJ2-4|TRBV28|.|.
CASSPLRVGLNIQYF
TGTGCCAGCAGTCCCCTCAGGGTAGGGTTAAACATTCAGTACTTC
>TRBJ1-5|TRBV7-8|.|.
CASSSTYDLAGSKEPQHF
TGTGCCAGCAGCTCTACCTACGACCTCGCGGGGTCTAAGGAGCCCCAGCATTTT
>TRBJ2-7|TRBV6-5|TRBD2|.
CASSSRLAGLYYEQYF
TGTGCCAGCAGTTCCAGACTAGCGGGCTTATACTACGAGCAGTACTTC
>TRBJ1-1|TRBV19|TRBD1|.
CASSPQTGKSWNTEAFF
TGTGCCAGTAGTCCGCAGACAGGGAAGTCATGGAACACTGAAGCTTTCTTT
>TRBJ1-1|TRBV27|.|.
CASSLSSRDRAFF
TGTGCCAGCAGTTTAAGTTCCAGGGATCGTGCTTTCTTT
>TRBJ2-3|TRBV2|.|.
CACRGARSTDTQYF
TGTGCCTGCAGGGGGGCTAGATCCACAGATACGCAGTATTTT
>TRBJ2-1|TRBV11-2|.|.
CASSRTRTGLPNEQFF
TGTGCCAGCAGCCGCACGAGGACCGGACTACCCAATGAGCAGTTCTTC
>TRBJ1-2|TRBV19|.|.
CAARTENYGYTF
TGTGCCGCCCGGACAGAGAACTATGGCTACACCTTC
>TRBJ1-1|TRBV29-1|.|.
CSVVEDFTEAFF
TGCAGCGTTGTTGAGGACTTCACTGAAGCTTTCTTT
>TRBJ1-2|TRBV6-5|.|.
CASSYKGAKAF
TGTGCCAGCAGTTACAAAGGGGCAAAGGCCTTC
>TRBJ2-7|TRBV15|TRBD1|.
CATSRQTGSDEQYF
TGTGCCACCAGCAGACAGACAGGGTCCGACGAGCAGTACTTC
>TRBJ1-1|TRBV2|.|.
CASWAVEGGNTEAFF
TGTGCCAGCTGGGCGGTCGAGGGAGGGAACACTGAAGCTTTCTTT
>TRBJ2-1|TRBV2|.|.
CASSTLQDNEQFF
TGTGCCAGCAGTACGCTCCAGGACAATGAGCAGTTCTTC
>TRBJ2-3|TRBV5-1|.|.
CASSFTGADTQYF
TGCGCCAGCAGCTTTACAGGAGCAGATACGCAGTATTTT
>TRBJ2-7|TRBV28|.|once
CASSFSGPLYEQYF
TGTGCCAGCAGTTTTTCAGGGCCCCTTTACGAGCAGTACTTC
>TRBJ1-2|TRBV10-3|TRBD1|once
CAIRGTGLGYTF
TGTGCCATCAGGGGGACAGGGCTTGGCTACACCTTC
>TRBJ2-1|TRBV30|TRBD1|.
CAWSARQGYNEQFF
TGTGCCTGGAGTGCGCGACAGGGCTACAATGAGCAGTTCTTC
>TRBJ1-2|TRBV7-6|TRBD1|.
CASSLGAGGTYGYTF
TGTGCCAGCAGCTTAGGGGCAGGGGGTACCTATGGCTACACCTTC
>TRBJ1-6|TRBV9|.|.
CASSVRVSSPLHF
TGTGCCAGCAGCGTAAGAGTGAGTTCACCCCTCCACTTT
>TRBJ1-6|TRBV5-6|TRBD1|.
CASSWGQGGPLHF
TGTGCCAGCAGCTGGGGACAGGGGGGGCCCCTCCACTTT
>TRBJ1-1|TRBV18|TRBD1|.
CASSDRDSFTEAFF
TGTGCCAGCTCAGACAGGGATTCGTTCACTGAAGCTTTCTTT